Presented here are 21 T cell receptor beta chains from one specimen sequenced in a study of T cell changes during pregnancy in multiple sclerosis. Only in-frame clones appear in the TCRdb table, and some are missing; sequencing was by immunoSEQ multiplex PCR. The sample consists of approximately 53,000 clones, roughly 90% of them appearing once. This specimen consisted of peripheral blood, obtained after pregnancy. Source of these receptors: a female donor in good health, enrolled as a control in a pregnancy study.

V and J are TRBV6-6 and TRBJ2-7, with 8 bases lining up with TRBD2. The CDR3 loop spans 16 amino acids. V lost 2 bases to trimming and J lost 0 bases; unmatched junction nucleotides: 6. Germline CDR1 and CDR2: MNHNY and SVGAGI (reference sequence). In nucleotides, the CDR3 is TGTGCCAGCAGTTACGGAGTAGCGGGACGCTCCTACGAGCAGTACTTC. This translates into CASSYGVAGRSYEQYF.

As concerns this clone: Other DNA sequences within the sample encode an identical CDR3. The genes are TRBV11-2 and TRBJ2-1; 12 bases match TRBD2. The J segment lost 4 bases and the V segment lost 5 bases, leaving 3 bases of the junction unmatched. The CDR3 covers 15 residues. The germline V gene has CDR1 SGHAT and CDR2 FQNNGV. CDR3 in amino acids: CASSRLAGEYNEQFF. The CDR3 DNA reads TGTGCCAGCAGCCGACTAGCGGGGGAGTACAATGAGCAGTTCTTC.

The V call is TRBV5-1, the J call TRBJ2-3; D possibly corresponds to TRBD1 (6 bases). V was cut by 6 bases and J by 6 bases, with 14 bases left in between. The CDR3 loop spans 13 amino acids. Per germline, CDR1 SGHRS and CDR2 YFSETQ. Here the CDR3 DNA reads TGCGCCAGCAAACTGGGGGCTGATGATACGCAGTATTTT. This gives the protein CASKLGADDTQYF.

The chain carries TRBV27 and TRBJ1-3; D not resolved. The ends were cut back, 4 bases at V and 1 base at J, with 11 bases in the middle. The germline gives CDR1 MNHEY, CDR2 SMNVEV (reference sequence). This CDR3 is 15 amino acids long. CDR3 region: CASSSSPQSGNTIYF. The CDR3 nucleotides read TGTGCCAGCAGTTCATCCCCCCAGTCTGGAAACACCATATATTTT.

V usage is TRBV28 and J usage is TRBJ2-7, with D possibly being TRBD1 (6 bases). Trimming shortened V by 4 bases and J by 3 bases, and 19 bases separated the two germline ends. The germline V gene has CDR1 MDHEN and CDR2 SYDVKM. CDR3 length: 16 amino acids. In DNA form, the CDR3 reads TGTGCCAGCAGTTCAACAAAATCAGGGGTCTTCTACGAGCAGTACTTC. Protein product: CASSSTKSGVFYEQYF.

This clone was observed many times. This rearrangement joins TRBV4-3 to TRBJ2-6; possibly TRBD1 for D (6 bases). Germline V gene lookup returns CDR1 LGHNA and CDR2 YSLEER. CDR3 length: 16 residues. Trimming removed 3 bases from V and 2 bases from J, with 11 bases in between. For the CDR3, the DNA is TGCGCCAGCAGCCAGGCTACAGGGACTGGGGCCAACGTCCTGACTTTC. Translation gives CASSQATGTGANVLTF.

This clone appeared a few times. The CDR3, as DNA: TGTGCCAGCCCCGGGGGTCCTGGTCAGCCCCAGCATTTT. Protein: CASPGGPGQPQHF. V and J are TRBV28 and TRBJ1-5; possibly TRBD1 for D (5 bases). The germline CDR1 and CDR2 sequences are MDHEN and SYDVKM. The CDR3 totals 13 residues. Trimming left V 8 bases short and J 6 bases short, with 14 bases between.

The chain links TRBV28 to TRBJ1-1; 9 bases fit TRBD1. V shed 4 bases, J shed 6 bases, and the junction held 9 bases outside the gene matches. Germline V CDR1 and CDR2: MDHEN, SYDVKM. This CDR3 region has 15 residues. CDR3 loop: CASSSPGQGLAEAFF. CDR3 nucleotides: TGTGCCAGCAGTTCCCCGGGACAGGGACTCGCTGAAGCTTTCTTT.

CDR3 DNA sequence: TGTGCCAGCAGTGATGGGACTAGCGGGGACGCGACAGATACGCAGTATTTT. Protein sequence: CASSDGTSGDATDTQYF. This chain connects TRBV25-1 to TRBJ2-3; 13 nucleotides agree with TRBD2. Losses at the gene ends were 3 bases for V and 3 bases for J; bases not matched to a gene: 6. CDR1 is MGHDK, CDR2 SYGVNS, per germline. The CDR3 sequence is 17 residues long.

CDR3: CSAAPDSEQFF. The CDR3 region has the DNA TGCAGTGCTGCTCCTGACAGTGAGCAGTTCTTC. The chain has TRBV20-1 and TRBJ2-1; tentatively, D is TRBD1 (5 bases). CDR3 length: 11 amino acids. Germline V CDR1 and CDR2: DFQATT, SNEGSKA (reference sequence). With 5 bases removed from V and 9 bases from J, the gap between germline ends came to 11 bases.

This clone was seen just once. V and J are TRBV7-2 and TRBJ1-1, with a weak D call TRBD1 (6 bases). V was clipped by 2 bases and J by 4 bases, with 14 bases between them. Germline CDR1 SGHTA, CDR2 FQGNSA. CDR3 length: 15 residues. The CDR3 loop reads CASSLRSGAGTEAFF. In DNA, the CDR3 is TGTGCCAGCAGCTTAAGGTCAGGGGCGGGCACTGAAGCTTTCTTT.

The chain recombines TRBV6-5 with TRBJ2-7, with 8 nucleotides matching TRBD2. This CDR3 is 14 amino acids long. After removal of 6 bases from V and 5 bases from J, the junction contained 9 bases not matched to a gene. CDR1 and CDR2 from the germline V gene are MNHEY and SVGAGI. The CDR3 spells CASRPRGGVDEQYF. For the CDR3, the DNA is TGTGCCAGCAGACCCCGGGGGGGGGTCGACGAGCAGTACTTC.

The J gene is TRBJ2-1, the V gene TRBV5-5, with D perhaps TRBD2 (6 bases). The V end lost 2 bases, the J end lost 0 bases, and 9 bases lay between the germline ends. Germline CDR1 SGHKS, CDR2 YYEKEE (reference sequence). The CDR3 has 15 residues. The CDR3 protein is CASSLDGSSYNEQFF. As DNA, the CDR3 is TGTGCCAGCAGCTTAGACGGGAGCTCCTACAATGAGCAGTTCTTC.

The rearrangement uses TRBV9 and TRBJ2-3; 9 nucleotides line up with TRBD2. Germline V CDR1 and CDR2: SGDLS, YYNGEE. The CDR3 loop spans 15 amino acids. With 4 bases clipped from V and 3 bases from J, the junction kept 6 bases outside the gene matches. The DNA of the CDR3 is TGTGCCAGCAGCCCAAGCGGGGGGATAACAGATACGCAGTATTTT. Translation gives CASSPSGGITDTQYF.

The V call is TRBV2, the J call TRBJ2-3, with TRBD2 as a possible D gene (6 bases). Looked up from germline, CDR1 is SNHLY and CDR2 is FYNNEI. The CDR3 has 14 residues. Trimming took off 8 bases at V and 4 bases at J, with 16 bases between the two ends. The CDR3 DNA reads TGTGCCAGCGGCTGGAGTGCGGGGCCAGATACGCAGTATTTT. Amino acid sequence: CASGWSAGPDTQYF.

This clone showed up just once. The chain links TRBV7-9 to TRBJ1-1; TRBD1 agrees at 8 bases. J was trimmed by 5 bases and V by 5 bases; bases with no gene match: 10. CDR1 is SEHNR and CDR2 is FQNEAQ in the germline V gene (reference sequence). The CDR3 loop spans 15 amino acids. In DNA form, the CDR3 reads TGTGCCAGCAGCGGACAGGGAGTCCCGGTGACTGAAGCTTTCTTT. Amino acids: CASSGQGVPVTEAFF. The full variable domain, its missing parts supplied by reference TRBV7-9 and TRBJ1-1, is DTGVSQNPRHKITKRGQNVTFRCDPISEHNRLYWYRQTLGQGPEFLTYFQNEAQLEKSRLLSDRFSAERPKGSFSTLEIQRTEQGDSAMYLCASSGQGVPVTEAFFGQGTRLTVV.

V usage is TRBV11-3 and J usage is TRBJ2-7; D may be TRBD2 (5 bases). Trimming took off 5 bases at V and 4 bases at J, with 21 bases between the two ends. Germline CDR1 and CDR2: SGHNT and YENEEA. The CDR3 has 16 residues. CDR3 amino acids: CASSVKRATVGYEQYF. DNA of the CDR3: TGTGCCAGCAGCGTAAAGAGGGCCACGGTGGGGTACGAGCAGTACTTC.

The chain uses TRBV5-4 and TRBJ2-5; TRBD2 agrees at 7 bases. The trim removed 3 bases at V and 4 bases at J, leaving 6 bases unmatched. Germline loops: CDR1 SGHNT, CDR2 YYREEE (reference sequence). The length of the CDR3 is 14 residues. In nucleotides, the CDR3 is TGTGCCAGCAGCTCCCCGGGGGGACTAGAGACCCAGTACTTC. It encodes CASSSPGGLETQYF.

The CDR3 coding sequence is TGTGCCAGCAGTTTGTACTCCTCCGGGGGGACCCAGTACTTC. This translates into CASSLYSSGGTQYF. The chain has TRBV28 and TRBJ2-5; D may be TRBD2 (6 bases). Germline V gene sequence: CDR1 MDHEN, CDR2 SYDVKM. V was clipped by 3 bases and J by 7 bases, with 15 bases between them. This CDR3 contains 14 residues. Drawing the rest from reference TRBV28 and TRBJ2-5, the complete variable domain is DVKVTQSSRYLVKRTGEKVFLECVQDMDHENMFWYRQDPGLGLRLIYFSYDVKMKEKGDIPEGYSVSREKKERFSLILESASTNQTSMYLCASSLYSSGGTQYFGPGTRLLVL.

This clone was counted a few times. The CDR3: CASSVGQGDRGNTIYF. The CDR3 DNA reads as TGTGCCAGCAGCGTGGGACAGGGAGATCGGGGAAACACCATATATTTT. The genes are TRBV9 and TRBJ1-3; 9 nucleotides align to TRBD1. CDR3 length: 16 amino acids. Germline loops: CDR1 SGDLS, CDR2 YYNGEE. J lost 4 bases, V lost 2 bases, and 7 bases had no gene match.

This clone was seen more than once but under ten times. This chain links TRBV7-9 with TRBJ1-2, with TRBD1 identical over 11 bases. The germline gives CDR1 SEHNR, CDR2 FQNEAQ (reference sequence). This CDR3 spans 15 amino acids. V lost 5 bases and J lost 2; bases outside the gene matches: 4. CDR3 protein: CASSPWTGGNYGYTF. CDR3 nucleotides: TGTGCCAGCAGCCCATGGACAGGGGGCAACTATGGCTACACCTTC.